This T cell receptor (beta chain) was sequenced for a study of cytomegalovirus exposure and HLA in healthy donors. Study-level points and caveats: HLA allele associations emerged for roughly 17,000 TCR beta sequences in a later analysis, at 0.05 false discovery rate.

As for this clone: Its specificity is not known.

Primers included in the PCR were 60 Vbeta and 13 Jbeta primers. Clones were sequenced by immunoSEQ multiplex PCR, and TCRdb holds only the in-frame ones, with some missing. Its clone listing holds about 200,000 clones. The receptor was isolated from a girl aged 2-10 years in good health and CMV-seropositive. The source material was PBMCs.

The DNA for the CDR3 is TGTGCCAGCAGCGCACAGGGGGACTATGGCTACACCTTC. Protein sequence: CASSAQGDYGYTF. The rearrangement uses TRBV9 and TRBJ1-2, with 8 positions matching TRBD1. This CDR3 spans 13 amino acids. V shed 3 bases, J shed 3 bases, and the junction held 1 base outside the gene matches. Germline CDR1 and CDR2: SGDLS and YYNGEE.